The 30 T cell receptor beta chains below all came from one sample that was sequenced in a study of blood T cell repertoires in COVID-19. Only in-frame clones appear in the TCRdb table, and some are missing; sequencing was by immunoSEQ multiplex PCR. The repertoire holds about 170,000 clones, with around four fifths as singletons. The sequenced sample consisted of PBMCs or T cells enriched from blood (not recorded which). These receptors were obtained from a woman aged 45 to 65 who had recovered from COVID-19.

The rearrangement links TRBV28 to TRBJ1-1, with 7 bases identical to TRBD1. V trimming: 5 bases; J trimming: 5 bases; junction bases outside the gene matches: 8. Per germline, CDR1 MDHEN and CDR2 SYDVKM. The CDR3 covers 14 residues. CDR3 coding DNA: TGTGCCAGCAGTCCCGGACAGGCACGAACTGAAGCTTTCTTT. Protein: CASSPGQARTEAFF.

The chain is built from TRBV2 and TRBJ2-3; 9 nucleotides agree with TRBD2. The CDR3 has 15 residues. Germline values: CDR1 SNHLY, CDR2 FYNNEI. J gave up 5 bases and V 4 bases, and 7 bases lay outside the gene matches. Here the CDR3 DNA reads TGTGCCAGCAGTGCAAGCGGGGGGAGGGGAGATACGCAGTATTTT. Its protein product is CASSASGGRGDTQYF.

The chain combines TRBV30 with TRBJ2-1; 14 bases line up with TRBD2. CDR3 length: 15 amino acids. V trimming: 5 bases; J trimming: 7 bases; junction bases outside the gene matches: 7. The germline V gene has CDR1 GTSNPN and CDR2 SVGIG (reference sequence). The CDR3 sequence: CAWAPRTSGRNEQFF. The CDR3, as DNA: TGTGCCTGGGCTCCTCGGACTAGCGGGAGGAATGAGCAGTTCTTC.

CDR3 bases: TGTGCCAGCAGCCCTGGACAGGGTGCCGAAAAACTGTTTTTT. Encoded protein: CASSPGQGAEKLFF. The chain has TRBV5-4 and TRBJ1-4; 8 nucleotides line up with TRBD1. The CDR3 runs 14 residues. Germline-derived CDR1 and CDR2 are SGHNT and YYREEE (reference sequence). V shed 4 bases, J shed 8 bases, and the junction held 7 bases outside the gene matches.

The gene calls are TRBV14 and TRBJ2-1; TRBD2 aligns across 9 bases. In germline, CDR1 is SGHDN, CDR2 FVKESK. CDR3 size: 16 residues. V trimming: 4 bases; J trimming: 4 bases; junction bases outside the gene matches: 8. In DNA, the CDR3 is TGTGCCAGCAGCCTTCCCGGGACTAGCTTATACAATGAGCAGTTCTTC. Translating it yields CASSLPGTSLYNEQFF.

For the CDR3, the DNA is TGTGCCAGCAGCATTTCGACGGGACTTACGCCCCAGCATTTT. Its translation is CASSISTGLTPQHF. V gene TRBV28 combines with J gene TRBJ1-5, with D possibly matching TRBD1 (5 bases). The CDR3 has 14 amino acids. CDR1 MDHEN and CDR2 SYDVKM come from the germline V gene. V was cut by 6 bases and J by 9 bases, with 18 bases left in between.

V gene TRBV10-2 combines with J gene TRBJ2-7; the match to TRBD1 covers 8 bases. The CDR3 covers 14 residues. The J segment lost 5 bases and the V segment lost 0 bases, leaving 3 bases of the junction unmatched. Germline assignment: CDR1 WSHSY and CDR2 SAAADI. The CDR3 protein is CASSESQGANEQYV. The CDR3 bases are TGCGCCAGCAGTGAGTCGCAGGGGGCGAACGAGCAGTACGTC.

The chain links TRBV28 to TRBJ2-3, with D maybe TRBD2 (7 bases). Germline values: CDR1 MDHEN, CDR2 SYDVKM. This CDR3 is 15 amino acids long. The germline V and J ends were trimmed by 8 bases and 1 base, with 16 bases remaining between them. The CDR3: CASAVRGGRTDTQYF. DNA for the CDR3: TGTGCCAGCGCCGTGAGGGGGGGCCGCACAGATACGCAGTATTTT.

The V gene is TRBV19, the J gene TRBJ2-1; D uncertain. The V end lost 7 bases, the J end lost 5 bases, and 15 bases lay between the germline ends. The CDR3 is made up of 14 amino acids. Germline V lookup: CDR1 LNHDA, CDR2 SQIVND (reference sequence). The CDR3 here is CASTPAYYNNEQFF. CDR3 in DNA: TGTGCCAGTACCCCAGCGTACTACAACAATGAGCAGTTCTTC.

Only one count was recorded for this clone. This same CDR3 is encoded by further DNA sequences in the sample. The rearrangement joins TRBV6-4 to TRBJ2-6; D is uncertain. This CDR3 is 15 amino acids long. From germline, CDR1 is MRHNA and CDR2 SNTAGT. V lost 3 bases and J lost 1, with 7 bases in between. The CDR3 coding sequence is TGTGCCAGCAGTGAAACGGGTTCTGGGGCCAACGTCCTGACTTTC. It translates to CASSETGSGANVLTF.

The chain joins TRBV7-3 to TRBJ2-1, with 10 bases fitting TRBD2. The CDR3 runs to 14 residues. The germline CDR1 and CDR2 sequences are SGHTA and FQGTGA. V gave up 5 bases and J gave up 10 bases; unmatched junction bases: 8. In DNA form, the CDR3 reads TGTGCCAGCAGCCCAGCGGGGGGGCTAGGAGAGCAGTTCTTC. Its protein product is CASSPAGGLGEQFF.

The chain couples TRBV7-2 to TRBJ2-3; 9 nucleotides match TRBD1. This CDR3 has 14 amino acids. The germline V gene encodes CDR1 SGHTA and CDR2 FQGNSA. The V segment lost 5 bases and the J segment 4 bases; nucleotides outside the gene matches: 4. This CDR3 reads CASSTRTGADTQYF. CDR3 bases: TGTGCCAGCAGCACCCGGACAGGGGCAGATACGCAGTATTTT.

The chain has TRBV5-1 and TRBJ1-1; no definite D call. Germline V CDR1 and CDR2: SGHRS, YFSETQ. V was pared by 3 bases and J by 10 bases, with 13 bases between. CDR3 length: 12 amino acids. CDR3 sequence: CASSSGEPGAFF. CDR3 coding DNA: TGCGCCAGCAGCTCCGGGGAACCAGGAGCTTTCTTT. The full variable domain, in which reference TRBV5-1 and TRBJ1-1 provide the parts outside the CDR3, is KAGVTQTPRYLIKTRGQQVTLSCSPISGHRSVSWYQQTPGQGLQFLFEYFSETQRNKGNFPGRFSGRQFSNSRSEMNVSTLELGDSALYLCASSSGEPGAFFGQGTRLTVV.

The rearrangement links TRBV28 to TRBJ1-2, with D perhaps matching TRBD1 (6 bases). This CDR3 comprises 13 residues. V lost 4 bases and J 13 bases, leaving 19 bases between the germline ends. Germline V gives CDR1 MDHEN, CDR2 SYDVKM. CDR3 protein: CASSSSDRPSSTF. DNA of the CDR3: TGTGCCAGCAGTTCCTCAGACAGGCCATCCTCCACCTTC.

This clone was recorded once. The CDR3 bases are TGTGCCAGCCTAAGTACGATGAGGGACTATGGCTACACCTTC. This sequence encodes CASLSTMRDYGYTF. The rearrangement uses TRBV19 and TRBJ1-2, with unresolved D. Per the germline V gene, CDR1 is LNHDA and CDR2 is SQIVND (reference sequence). V lost 9 bases, J lost 3 bases, and 17 bases lay in between. The CDR3 loop spans 14 amino acids.

This chain joins TRBV12-2 and TRBJ2-2; the table's TRBD2 call for D was not verified on the DNA. TRBV12-2 has pseudogene status. This CDR3 has 15 amino acids. As DNA, the CDR3 is TGTGCAAGTCGCTTAGAAAGTGGGCGGGGCGGGGAGCTGTTTTTT. The encoded protein is CASRLESGRGGELFF.

This clone was detected only a few times. The chain joins TRBV9 to TRBJ2-2; 9 bases agree with TRBD2. Looked up from germline, CDR1 is SGDLS and CDR2 is YYNGEE. This CDR3 is built from 20 residues. The V and J ends lost 4 bases and 0 bases, in that order; junction bases with no gene match: 16. CDR3 DNA sequence: TGTGCCAGCAGCCCGAGAGGGGCTAGCGGGGCCATAGCGAACACCGGGGAGCTGTTTTTT. It is translated as CASSPRGASGAIANTGELFF. The full variable domain, its missing parts supplied by reference TRBV9 and TRBJ2-2, is DSGVTQTPKHLITATGQRVTLRCSPRSGDLSVYWYQQSLDQGLQFLIQYYNGEERAKGNILERFSAQQFPDLHSELNLSSLELGDSALYFCASSPRGASGAIANTGELFFGEGSRLTVL.

The chain joins TRBV19 to TRBJ1-5; D possibly corresponds to TRBD1 (6 bases). CDR1 is LNHDA and CDR2 is SQIVND in the germline V gene (reference sequence). The V and J ends lost 1 base and 11 bases respectively, with 9 bases between them. The CDR3 consists of 12 residues. CDR3 coding DNA: TGTGCCAGTAGTATAGGGACAGAAACCCAGCATTTT. Translating gives CASSIGTETQHF.

The V gene is TRBV24-1, the J gene TRBJ2-3; 9 bases match TRBD2. The CDR3 contains 15 residues. Germline assignment: CDR1 KGHDR and CDR2 SFDVKD. The junction had 7 bases not matched to a gene; V was cut back by 7 bases and J by 3 bases. The CDR3 DNA reads TGTGCCACCAGCGACAGCGGGGGGCCGACAGATACGCAGTATTTT. Its translation is CATSDSGGPTDTQYF.

This chain links TRBV27 with TRBJ1-5; D gene uncertain. Germline CDR1 reads MNHEY; CDR2 reads SMNVEV (reference sequence). Trimming shortened V by 3 bases and J by 0 bases, and 9 bases separated the two germline ends. The CDR3 contains 15 residues. The CDR3 DNA reads as TGTGCCAGCAGTTTTAACCCTAATAGCAATCAGCCCCAGCATTTT. Protein: CASSFNPNSNQPQHF.

The chain joins TRBV11-3 to TRBJ1-1, with a tentative D call TRBD1 (5 bases). The germline V gene has CDR1 SGHNT and CDR2 YENEEA. Trimming removed 1 base from V and 4 bases from J, with 10 bases in between. The CDR3 has 14 residues. The CDR3: CASSLGRGSTEAFF. The DNA of the CDR3 is TGTGCCAGCAGCTTAGGTAGGGGAAGCACTGAAGCTTTCTTT. The full variable domain, completed using reference TRBV11-3 and TRBJ1-1, is EAGVVQSPRYKIIEKKQPVAFWCNPISGHNTLYWYLQNLGQGPELLIRYENEEAVDDSQLPKDRFSAERLKGVDSTLKIQPAELGDSAVYLCASSLGRGSTEAFFGQGTRLTVV.

V is TRBV2 and J is TRBJ1-1; D unresolved. The germline V gene has CDR1 SNHLY and CDR2 FYNNEI. V shed 10 bases and J shed 3 bases, with 15 bases lying between them. This CDR3 is 13 amino acids long. As DNA, the CDR3 is TGTGCCACCCGCCCGGGGAGGGACACTGAAGCTTTCTTT. As protein: CATRPGRDTEAFF.

The V call is TRBV6-5, the J call TRBJ1-2; 8 nucleotides agree with TRBD1. Germline CDR1 and CDR2: MNHEY and SVGAGI. Trimming at V came to 6 bases and at J to 8 bases, leaving 8 bases not matched to a gene. The CDR3 runs to 13 residues. The CDR3 loop reads CASRLGQGPGYTF. CDR3 nucleotides: TGTGCCAGCAGACTCGGACAGGGCCCAGGCTACACCTTC.

V and J are TRBV18 and TRBJ2-2; perhaps TRBD1 as D (6 bases). Germline CDR1 KGHSH, CDR2 LQKENI. Trimming took off 3 bases at V and 5 bases at J, with 7 bases between the two ends. The CDR3 covers 13 residues. In DNA, the CDR3 is TGTGCCAGCTCACCCCAGGGGACCGGGGAGCTGTTTTTT. Protein product: CASSPQGTGELFF.

The chain joins TRBV7-3 to TRBJ2-1; 9 bases agree with TRBD1. CDR3 length: 14 amino acids. With 7 bases clipped from V and 8 bases from J, the junction kept 9 bases outside the gene matches. The germline gives CDR1 SGHTA, CDR2 FQGTGA. The CDR3: CASTLTGGGDEQFF. In nucleotides, the CDR3 is TGTGCCAGCACCCTGACAGGGGGGGGAGATGAGCAGTTCTTC.

This chain links TRBV11-1 with TRBJ1-1; D ambiguous. The germline gives CDR1 SGHAT, CDR2 FQDESV (reference sequence). Trimming left V 3 bases short and J 0 bases short, with 8 bases between. CDR3 length: 14 amino acids. CDR3 sequence: CASSFGGMNTEAFF. CDR3 DNA: TGTGCCAGCAGCTTCGGCGGTATGAACACTGAAGCTTTCTTT.

The chain employs TRBV7-2 and TRBJ1-2, with D maybe TRBD1 (6 bases). The CDR3 is 14 residues long. Germline V lookup: CDR1 SGHTA, CDR2 FQGNSA. Trimming left V 1 base short and J 5 bases short, with 11 bases between. In nucleotides, the CDR3 is TGTGCCAGCAGCTTAGGCGGGGGGCCGTATGGCTACACCTTC. Its translation is CASSLGGGPYGYTF.

This sequence joins TRBV6-5 and TRBJ2-3, with D possibly TRBD2 on 6 matching bases. Germline assignment: CDR1 MNHEY and CDR2 SVGAGI. This CDR3 region has 15 residues. V was shortened by 6 bases and J by 7 bases, with 20 bases between the two germline ends. CDR3 amino acids: CASSPGLSRDHTQYF. CDR3 DNA: TGTGCCAGCAGCCCGGGACTCTCAAGGGATCATACGCAGTATTTT.

J is TRBJ1-5 and V is TRBV28, with D perhaps matching TRBD1 (6 bases). Trimming took 5 bases from V and 6 from J, leaving 11 bases between them. This CDR3 is 13 amino acids long. The V gene's germline CDR1 is MDHEN and CDR2 SYDVKM. In DNA form, the CDR3 reads TGTGCCAGCAGTAACAACAGGGTTCAGCCCCAGCATTTT. It translates to CASSNNRVQPQHF.

This clone was recorded a few times. The chain uses TRBV19 and TRBJ2-3; maybe TRBD2 (5 bases). CDR3 length equals 15 residues. Germline loops: CDR1 LNHDA, CDR2 SQIVND (reference sequence). Trimming took off 7 bases at V and 6 bases at J, with 20 bases between the two ends. CDR3 in amino acids: CASTRSVAPFDTQYF. DNA for the CDR3: TGTGCCAGTACTCGGTCGGTAGCGCCGTTCGATACGCAGTATTTT.